This T cell receptor beta chain was sequenced during a study of T cell responses to AZD1222 COVID-19 vaccine. Study-wide background: Second-dose intervals of approximately 4 or approximately 12 weeks were pooled.

The V gene lost 7 bases and the J gene lost 8 bases, with 15 bases spanning the gap. The CDR3 loop spans 13 amino acids. Per the germline V gene, CDR1 is SNHLY and CDR2 is FYNNEI. Study-level points and caveats: Increased Spike-specific TCR breadth and depth were observed after two AZD1222 doses. Of the AZD1222 recipients, only five to seven were seropositive at baseline. Donors, mostly white British, included more females; clonal diversity was possibly underestimated.

About this clone: Antigen unknown.

The protocol was immunoSEQ multiplex PCR, while the TCRdb copy is restricted to in-frame clones and leaves out a portion. The sample holds over 130,000 clones; almost 90% are singletons and the top ten take around 3.5%. The TCR sequence derives from an adult in good health. V usage is TRBV2 and J usage is TRBJ2-1, with D perhaps TRBD1 (5 bases). Sample: peripheral blood, taken on day 0 of AZD1222 vaccination. CDR3 sequence reads: CASILTGAYEQFF. The CDR3 DNA sequence: TGTGCCAGCATCCTGACTGGGGCCTATGAGCAGTTCTTC.